Below are 5 T cell receptor beta chains sequenced from a single sample in a study of blood T cell repertoires in COVID-19. Sequenced by immunoSEQ multiplex PCR; TCRdb stores in-frame clones only, minus some. Among tens of thousands of clones, over 70% were seen once, and the ten largest hold less than 40%. Sequencing was performed on peripheral blood. The receptors were gathered from a woman between 65 and 79 years old with acute or convalescent COVID-19.

V gene TRBV6-1 combines with J gene TRBJ2-1, with 8 bases lining up with TRBD2. The ends lost 2 bases at V and 10 bases at J; junction bases unmatched: 13. The CDR3 has 16 residues. In germline, CDR1 is MNHNS, CDR2 SASEGT. The CDR3 region is CASSERPSGPKREQFF. CDR3 DNA sequence: TGTGCCAGCAGTGAACGGCCTAGCGGGCCGAAGCGGGAGCAGTTCTTC.

This chain joins TRBV5-1 and TRBJ2-5; 9 nucleotides match TRBD2. V was clipped by 3 bases and J by 4 bases; unmatched bases: 19. This CDR3 is 19 amino acids long. CDR1 and CDR2 from the germline V gene are SGHRS and YFSETQ. The CDR3 DNA sequence: TGCGCCAGCAGCTCCGGCGGAGTCTTGGCGGGGGGGATTATAGAGACCCAGTACTTC. Translating gives CASSSGGVLAGGIIETQYF.

This rearrangement joins TRBV6-2 or TRBV6-3 to TRBJ2-3; TRBD2 aligns across 7 bases. This CDR3 contains 15 residues. CDR1 and CDR2 from the germline V gene are MNHEY and SVGEGT. The trim removed 4 bases at V and 1 base at J, leaving 5 bases unmatched. The CDR3 sequence: CASSSSTSGTDTQYF. CDR3 DNA sequence: TGTGCCAGCAGTTCGTCCACTAGCGGCACAGATACGCAGTATTTT.

The V call is TRBV25-1, the J call TRBJ1-1; possible D gene TRBD1, 5 bases. The germline gives CDR1 MGHDK, CDR2 SYGVNS. This CDR3 contains 14 residues. Between the trimmed V and J ends, which lost 4 bases and 4 bases, there was a span of 13 bases. CDR3 DNA: TGTGCCAGCAGTGCCCAACGGGGGAGCACTGAAGCTTTCTTT. This translates into CASSAQRGSTEAFF.

This clone was seen only once. V gene TRBV14 combines with J gene TRBJ2-7, with a weak D call TRBD1 (5 bases). This CDR3 contains 14 residues. Germline V gives CDR1 SGHDN, CDR2 FVKESK. The V and J ends lost 4 bases and 0 bases respectively, with 10 bases between them. In DNA form, the CDR3 reads TGTGCCAGCAGCCGGGGCCCAACCTCCTACGAGCAGTACTTC. Translation gives CASSRGPTSYEQYF.